The 21 T cell receptor beta chains listed next were all sequenced from one sample in a study of tumor and adjacent non-tumor tissue in lung cancer. This sample's RNA came from whole unsorted tissue. The normal lung tissue was taken more than 3 cm from the tumor edge. The library came from three nested PCR rounds adapted from ARM-PCR protocols. TCRdb analysed the multiplex PCR reads with MiXCR anew, one entry per CDR3 protein. The data hold approximately 82,000 distinct CDR3 sequences, with 76% observed a single time. Sequenced material: distant non-tumor lung tissue. The receptors shown here come from a man between 65 and 79 years old with non-small cell lung cancer.

With respect to this clonotype: The CDR3 does not close with the conserved phenylalanine or tryptophan, likely indicating a read error. The chain joins TRBV10-3 to TRBJ2-1, with D tentatively TRBD2 (6 bases). CDR3 length: 17 residues. V was shortened by 6 bases and J by 2 bases, with 20 bases between the two germline ends. The germline CDR1 and CDR2 sequences are ENHRY and SYGVKD. In DNA form, the CDR3 reads TGTGCCATCAGGGTGGCTAGCGTGGGGTCCACCTACAATGAGCAGTTCTTA. It codes for CAIRVASVGSTYNEQFL.

On this clonotype: Its ends do not fully match the called genes, so a read error is possible. This chain uses TRBV11-2 with TRBJ2-7, with 8 bases fitting TRBD1. Germline V lookup: CDR1 SGHAT, CDR2 FQNNGV. The CDR3 extends over 15 amino acids. The CDR3, as DNA: TGTGCCAGCGGCTTAGATCAGGGGGCCACCTACGAGCTGTACTTC. Protein sequence: CASGLDQGATYELYF.

About this clonotype: A junction boundary mismatches the germline segment, possibly from a read error. The chain has TRBV11-1 and TRBJ2-1; 8 nucleotides align to TRBD2. This CDR3 has 16 residues. The germline V gene has CDR1 SGHAT and CDR2 FQDESV (reference sequence). CDR3 nucleotide sequence: TGTGCCAGCAGTCCGCTAACTAGCGGCAAAAACGATGAACAGTTCTTC. It translates to CASSPLTSGKNDEQFF. Supplemented by reference TRBV11-1 and TRBJ2-1, the full variable domain reads EAEVAQSPRYKITEKSQAVAFWCDPISGHATLYWYRQILGQGPELLVQFQDESVVDDSQLPKDRFSAERLKGVDSTLKIQPAELGDSAMYLCASSPLTSGKNDEQFFGPGTRLTVL.

Turning to this clonotype: One junction end disagrees with the germline gene, perhaps due to a read error. The chain joins TRBV29-1 to TRBJ1-2; D ambiguous. This CDR3 is built from 16 residues. From germline, CDR1 is SQVTM and CDR2 ANQGSEA. Here the CDR3 DNA reads TGCAGCGTTGTCCCCCATCAATCCCCGGGAGAAGATGGTTACACCTTC. It codes for CSVVPHQSPGEDGYTF.

About this clonotype: Its ends do not fully match the called genes, so a read error is possible. The chain combines TRBV6-6 with TRBJ2-6; a weak D match, TRBD1 (6 bases). Germline V gene data show CDR1 as MNHNY and CDR2 as SVGAGI (reference sequence). The CDR3 covers 18 residues. The CDR3 nucleotides read TGTGTCAGCGGCTCCGCCACAGGGTTTTCTGGTGGGGCCAACGTCCTGACTTTC. Protein product: CVSGSATGFSGGANVLTF.

This clonotype was observed a single time. No conserved phenylalanine or tryptophan is present at the end of the CDR3, so a read error is the likely explanation. The chain uses TRBV12-3 or TRBV12-4 and TRBJ2-2; D is uncertain. The CDR3 loop spans 15 amino acids. Trimming left V 7 bases short and J 1 base short, with 13 bases between. CDR3 in DNA: TGTGCCAGCAAGATCTTACCTCTGAACACCGGGGAGCTGTTTTCT. It is translated as CASKILPLNTGELFS.

A note on this clonotype: Without the conserved terminal phenylalanine or tryptophan, this CDR3 likely stems from a read error. The chain is built from TRBV11-3 and TRBJ2-1; D uncertain. CDR1 and CDR2 from the germline V gene are SGHNT and YENEEA. The CDR3 runs 14 residues. V was trimmed by 1 base and J by 13 bases, leaving 17 bases between them. CDR3 in DNA: TGTGCCAGCAGCTTAGGGGATAGTCCCATCGGACAGTTCCTC. It encodes CASSLGDSPIGQFL.

This clonotype was detected only once. Given a much more abundant clone one base away, this may be a read error. The chain employs TRBV10-3 and TRBJ1-3; unclear D gene. This CDR3 spans 14 amino acids. Looked up from germline, CDR1 is ENHRY and CDR2 is SYGVKD. This CDR3 is CAISGSVSANTIYF. The CDR3 nucleotides are TGTGCCATCAGTGGTTCAGTCTCTGCAAACACCATATATTTT.

The J gene is TRBJ1-1, the V gene TRBV7-9; D is unclear. Germline V gene sequence: CDR1 SEHNR, CDR2 FQNEAQ (reference sequence). The germline V and J ends were trimmed by 5 bases and 2 bases, with 9 bases remaining between them. This CDR3 is 13 amino acids long. CDR3 region: CASSLMVNTEAFF. CDR3 bases: TGTGCCAGCAGCCTGATGGTCAACACTGAAGCTTTCTTT.

The V gene is TRBV6-5, the J gene TRBJ2-1; a weak D match, TRBD1 (6 bases). Germline-derived CDR1 and CDR2 are MNHEY and SVGAGI. V lost 9 bases and J 5 bases, leaving 23 bases between the germline ends. The CDR3 is made up of 16 amino acids. The CDR3 is CASTYLSGATHNEQFF. The CDR3 DNA is TGTGCCAGTACTTACCTCTCAGGGGCGACCCACAATGAGCAGTTCTTC.

A note on this clonotype: The junction departs from the called germline gene at one end, perhaps through a read error. This chain joins TRBV6-1 and TRBJ1-2; the D is unclear. The CDR3 runs to 14 residues. CDR1 and CDR2 from the germline V gene are MNHNS and SASEGT. The CDR3, as DNA: TGTGCCAGCAGTACGAGTTCAACGAACTATGCCTACACCTTC. It is translated as CASSTSSTNYAYTF.

This clonotype occurred many times. The chain has TRBV6-5 and TRBJ1-2, with TRBD1 matching over 7 bases. CDR1 MNHEY and CDR2 SVGAGI come from the germline V gene. V shed 0 bases and J 7 bases; nucleotides not matched to a gene: 2. The CDR3 consists of 13 residues. CDR3 coding DNA: TGTGCCAGCAGTTACTCGACAGGGAGTGGCTACACCTTC. Amino acids: CASSYSTGSGYTF.

As concerns this clonotype: This may arise from a read error, as a much more abundant clone is one base away. This chain uses TRBV6-1 with TRBJ2-5; a possible D gene is TRBD2 (6 bases). The CDR3 sequence is 14 residues long. Germline CDR1 reads MNHNS; CDR2 reads SASEGT. In DNA, the CDR3 is TGTGCCAGCAGCGCAGCTCACGGCCGGGAGAGCCAGTACTTC. Protein product: CASSAAHGRESQYF.

This clonotype was found many times. The chain has TRBV6-1 and TRBJ2-4; D is possibly TRBD1 (5 bases). Trimming pared 1 base from V and 6 bases from J, leaving 10 bases between. The CDR3 covers 14 residues. Germline V lookup: CDR1 MNHNS, CDR2 SASEGT. The CDR3 sequence is CASSEGAGSNIQYF. In DNA, the CDR3 is TGTGCCAGCAGTGAAGGGGCAGGGTCAAACATTCAGTACTTC.

The V gene is TRBV10-3, the J gene TRBJ1-1; D gene uncertain. Trimming pared 4 bases from V and 4 bases from J, leaving 16 bases between. CDR3 length equals 15 residues. Germline values: CDR1 ENHRY, CDR2 SYGVKD. The CDR3 is CAISGSQWQVTEAFF. CDR3 DNA sequence: TGTGCCATCAGTGGGTCTCAGTGGCAGGTCACTGAAGCTTTCTTT.

The chain joins TRBV11-2 to TRBJ2-7, with unresolved D. Trimming took 0 bases from V and 4 from J, leaving 13 bases between them. The germline V gene encodes CDR1 SGHAT and CDR2 FQNNGV. The CDR3 is made up of 15 amino acids. CDR3 DNA sequence: TGTGCCAGCAGCTTAGATCGAGAGGACCTGTACGAGCAGTACTTC. This encodes CASSLDREDLYEQYF.

This chain links TRBV6-2 or TRBV6-3 with TRBJ2-1; TRBD2 might be the D (5 bases). Germline CDR1 reads MNHEY; CDR2 reads SVGEGT. V was trimmed by 11 bases and J by 0 bases, leaving 17 bases between them. This CDR3 spans 15 amino acids. CDR3 in amino acids: CASVGLAGSYNEQFF. DNA for the CDR3: TGTGCCTCCGTCGGGCTAGCCGGCTCCTACAATGAGCAGTTCTTC.

This clonotype was seen only once. Since a much larger clone is just one base distant, this may be a read error. CDR3 DNA sequence: TGCGCCAGCAGCCAATTATTAGCGGGGAGGCTGGATAATGAGCAGTTCTTC. It yields the protein CASSQLLAGRLDNEQFF. The chain links TRBV4-1 to TRBJ2-1, with TRBD2 matching 8 bases. There are 17 residues in the CDR3. Germline V lookup: CDR1 MGHRA, CDR2 YSYEKL. V was clipped by 2 bases and J by 7 bases; unmatched bases: 13.

A note on this clonotype: At one end the junction does not follow the germline gene, possibly because of a read error. This chain connects TRBV11-2 to TRBJ2-7; 9 bases are a match to TRBD1. This CDR3 spans 14 amino acids. Germline lookup yields CDR1 SGHAT and CDR2 FQNNGV. CDR3 in amino acids: CARSRTGEWYEQYF. The CDR3 DNA reads as TGTGCCAGAAGTCGGACAGGGGAATGGTACGAGCAATACTTC. Combining the CDR3 with reference TRBV11-2 and TRBJ2-7 gives the whole variable domain EAGVAQSPRYKIIEKRQSVAFWCNPISGHATLYWYQQILGQGPKLLIQFQNNGVVDDSQLPKDRFSAERLKGVDSTLKIQPAKLEDSAVYLCARSRTGEWYEQYFGPGTRLTVT.

This clonotype has more than one count but fewer than ten. Since a much larger clone is just one base distant, this may be a read error. CDR3 amino acids: CAVTGGGYEQHF. The CDR3 coding sequence is TGTGCCGTAACAGGGGGCGGCTACGAGCAGCACTTC. The chain joins TRBV6-5 to TRBJ2-7; 9 nucleotides match TRBD1. This CDR3 spans 12 amino acids. Germline CDR1 reads MNHEY; CDR2 reads SVGAGI.

On this clonotype itself: Relative to the germline gene, one junction end is altered; a read error may explain this. The gene calls are TRBV6-2 or TRBV6-3 and TRBJ2-7, with unresolved D. Germline V lookup: CDR1 MNHEY, CDR2 SVGEGT. This CDR3 region has 11 residues. The DNA of the CDR3 is TGTGCCAGCACTTACGGCTACGAGCAGTGCTTC. Amino acid sequence: CASTYGYEQCF.